This TCR beta chain was profiled in a study of T-cell reconstitution after alpha-beta-depleted transplantation in children. This clonotype showed up many times. Unique molecular identifiers were incorporated into the prepared TCRbeta library. TCRdb redid the calling of the PCR reads with MiXCR, one entry per CDR3 protein. In the table there are approximately 200,000 distinct CDR3 sequences, about 15% of which are singletons. This clonotype was sampled from a human donor who donated a stem cell graft to a child with acute lymphoblastic leukemia. The sequenced sample was PBMCs from the stem cell graft donor, obtained from the stem cell graft.

In DNA form, the CDR3 reads TGCGCCAGCAGCTTGGCCGGACTTCGGATGAACACTGAAGCTTTCTTT. It yields the protein CASSLAGLRMNTEAFF. This chain links TRBV5-1 with TRBJ1-1; D not certain. CDR1 is SGHRS, CDR2 YFSETQ, per germline. Trimming stripped 0 bases from V and 0 bases from J, with 12 bases between. The CDR3 length is 16 residues.